This record covers a single TCR beta chain. This clone showed up just once. The antigen it binds to is not known. Nothing much larger sits one base from this clone, and base qualities are not available. The sample originates from a study of blood T cell repertoires in COVID-19 (dated by TCRdb to about 2020). About the investigation overall: Collaborator samples came from the United States, Italy and Spain and covered acute and convalescent phases of COVID-19. The prospective study material was composed of cDNA or gDNA derived from T cells, B-cell-depleted T cells, or PBMCs. Deeply sampled blood TCRbeta repertoires from subjects exposed to, actively infected with, or recovered from COVID-19 were included in the dataset. The repertoires were released in a freely available public database intended as a resource for research on the immune response to SARS-CoV-2. The samples were drawn from two sources: the first 160 participants of the ongoing ImmuneRACE study, and 950 to 1,500 subjects contributed by 6 global collaborators. Sample metadata almost always included a de-identified subject ID, COVID-19 status, age in years and sex. Where available, HLA class I and class II types were taken from metadata supplied by the sample provider and were not determined by assay-based typing. General conclusions and limits of the study: The amount of clinical and demographic metadata varied by source and participant and was provided uncurated.

V and J lose 7 bases and 4 bases, and a span of 24 bases separates them. The CDR3, cysteine through phenylalanine, is 17 amino acids long. Here the CDR3 DNA is all that survives: 51 bases in frame from base 1. According to the germline V gene, CDR1 reads SGHTA and CDR2 reads FQGNSA. Collaborating institutions collected whole blood in K2EDTA tubes following their own protocols. For TCRbeta analysis, collaborators shipped samples as frozen whole blood, isolated PBMCs, or DNA extracted from either of those sample types. TCRbeta CDR3 regions were amplified from genomic DNA using the immunoSEQ Assay, a bias-controlled multiplex PCR. Regarding the original processing steps: Within the assay, amplification of reference gene primers was used to estimate how many nucleated cells each sample contained. To quantify the absolute abundance of each unique TCRbeta CDR3 rearrangement, sequence reads were collapsed and filtered. Productive Simpson clonality was computed per sample as the square root of Simpson's diversity index over productive rearrangements. TCRdb holds this immuneACCESS table with in-frame rearrangements only. Some clones are missing; in checked studies, unresolved V genes explain under half, and the rest has no known cause. D and trimming come from the DNA, and the V and J calls and clone size come from that table. This sample gives approximately 15,000 clones in total; around 82% of them show up just once. The ten most abundant clones make up 22% of the sample.

This TCR came from a man aged 60-69 years with active or convalescent COVID-19. The V gene is TRBV7-2 and the J gene is TRBJ2-3; the D gene cannot be resolved reliably. Sequenced sample: peripheral blood. CDR3 loop: CASNLHTGRRGSDTQYF. The DNA is as follows: TGTGCCAGCAACCTCCACACGGGTCGAAGAGGATCAGATACGCAGTATTTT.